The present T cell receptor (beta chain) was sequenced within a study of blood T cell repertoires in COVID-19. Study background: The cDNA or gDNA used as material had been derived from T cells, B-cell-depleted T cells, or PBMCs.

The CDR3 length is 14 residues. Germline CDR1 SGHRS, CDR2 YFSETQ. The junction had 4 bases not matched to a gene; V was cut back by 3 bases and J by 3 bases. How the authors handled the data: Estimates of nucleated cell counts were drawn from the amplification of reference gene primers. Clones were sequenced by immunoSEQ multiplex PCR, and TCRdb holds only the in-frame ones, with some missing. V and J calls and clone size follow that table, whereas D and trimming were derived from the DNA. The data hold around 450,000 clones, with 70% to 90% observed a single time. The J gene is TRBJ2-5, the V gene TRBV5-1; the match to TRBD1 covers 8 bases. Material for sequencing was PBMCs or T cells enriched from blood (not recorded which). The clonotype comes from a woman aged 18-29 years with acute COVID-19. CDR3 DNA: TGCGCCAGCAGCTACGGACAGGGCGAAGAGACCCAGTACTTC. Its translation is CASSYGQGEETQYF.